This is a list of T cell receptor beta chains from one sample in a study of shared clonotypes between healthy human individuals. Assay: immunoSEQ multiplex PCR; the TCRdb copy retains only in-frame clones and omits some. This table has about 690,000 clones, roughly 88% appearing once. Sequencing input: memory CD8+ T cells from PBMCs. Source of these receptors: a man younger than 30 in good health. Some clones in this sample may be carry-over from other donors' samples. Each CDR3 is given with its conserved first and last residue. The D gene is left open where the match is weak. Some rows have no size entry. The others give once, few or many, or a class for an expanded clone.

J gene	D gene	V gene	clone size	CDR3 protein	CDR3 DNA
TRBJ2-3	.	TRBV19	.	CASSIGASSTDTQYF	TGTGCCAGTAGTATCGGCGCCTCTAGCACAGATACGCAGTATTTT
TRBJ2-1	.	TRBV5-1	.	CASSFPTYNEQFF	TGCGCCAGCAGCTTTCCCACCTACAATGAGCAGTTCTTC
TRBJ2-7	TRBD2	TRBV9	.	CASSDSLAGAPYEQYF	TGTGCCAGCAGCGATTCACTAGCGGGGGCCCCCTACGAGCAGTACTTC
TRBJ1-5	.	TRBV4-3	few	CASSQGSLGPQHF	TGCGCCAGCAGCCAAGGCAGTCTTGGGCCCCAGCATTTT
TRBJ1-2	.	TRBV4-2	.	CASSQVEDSAGGGYTF	TGTGCCAGCAGCCAAGTAGAGGACAGCGCTGGGGGGGGCTACACCTTC
TRBJ2-2	.	TRBV14	.	CASSQNLLLGTGELFF	TGTGCCAGCAGCCAAAATCTCCTCCTTGGCACCGGGGAGCTGTTTTTT
TRBJ2-1	TRBD2	TRBV6-1	.	CASSRTSGTNNEQFF	TGTGCCAGCAGTCGGACTAGCGGAACAAACAATGAGCAGTTCTTC
TRBJ2-5	.	TRBV25-1	.	CASSGPPGSYQETQYF	TGTGCCAGCAGTGGACCACCCGGGTCGTATCAAGAGACCCAGTACTTC
TRBJ1-3	.	TRBV28	.	CASSPIPSLLSGNTIYF	TGTGCCAGCAGTCCAATCCCTTCTTTACTCTCTGGAAACACCATATATTTT
TRBJ2-1	TRBD1	TRBV27	.	CASSSPHRDSLNEQFF	TGTGCCAGCAGTTCCCCCCACCGGGACAGCCTCAATGAGCAGTTCTTC
TRBJ2-3	TRBD2	TRBV11-1	.	CASSLDWVAGLLDTQYF	TGTGCCAGCAGCTTAGATTGGGTAGCGGGTTTGTTGGATACGCAGTATTTT
TRBJ2-7	TRBD2	TRBV11-2	once	CASSLGASGSYEQYF	TGTGCCAGCAGCTTAGGGGCTAGCGGGAGCTACGAGCAGTACTTC
TRBJ2-1	TRBD2	TRBV19	.	CASSMGGAGGDNEQFF	TGTGCCAGTAGTATGGGGGGAGCGGGAGGTGACAATGAGCAGTTCTTC
TRBJ2-1	.	TRBV14	.	CASSQPGTWGNEQFF	TGTGCCAGCAGCCAGCCCGGGACCTGGGGCAATGAGCAGTTCTTC
TRBJ2-7	TRBD2	TRBV28	.	CASSFLIGGVEQYF	TGTGCCAGCAGTTTCCTGATCGGGGGGGTGGAGCAGTACTTC
TRBJ1-2	.	TRBV9	.	CASSDSGNYGYTF	TGTGCCAGCAGCGACTCGGGGAACTATGGCTACACCTTC
TRBJ1-2	TRBD1	TRBV7-9	.	CASSARPGQIIANYGYTF	TGTGCCAGCAGCGCCCGACCGGGACAGATTATCGCTAACTATGGCTACACCTTC
TRBJ2-1	.	TRBV28	.	CASRPAGTGTYNEQFF	TGTGCCAGCAGACCCGCCGGGACTGGCACCTACAATGAGCAGTTCTTC
TRBJ1-4	TRBD1	TRBV28	.	CASSLGTGDAQNATNEKLFF	TGTGCCAGCAGTTTGGGGACAGGGGATGCCCAGAATGCAACTAATGAAAAACTGTTTTTT
TRBJ2-1	TRBD2	TRBV7-9	.	CASSPRTLQREGLREQFF	TGTGCCAGCAGCCCTCGGACCCTCCAGCGGGAGGGCCTGCGCGAGCAGTTCTTC
TRBJ1-3	.	TRBV2	.	CASSYELSGNTIYF	TGTGCCAGCAGCTATGAGCTATCTGGAAACACCATATATTTT
TRBJ2-7	.	TRBV6-6	.	CASSYSSRDEQYF	TGTGCCAGCAGTTACTCGAGTAGGGACGAGCAGTACTTC
TRBJ2-1	.	TRBV4-3	.	CASSQGWAAPGDNEQFF	TGCGCCAGCAGCCAAGGCTGGGCGGCACCGGGGGACAATGAGCAGTTCTTC
TRBJ2-7	.	TRBV5-6	.	CASSLGGYEQYF	TGTGCCAGCAGCTTGGGGGGATACGAGCAGTACTTC
TRBJ2-7	TRBD2	TRBV5-1	.	CASSLALASGNSYEQYF	TGCGCCAGCAGCTTGGCCTTGGCTAGCGGGAACTCCTACGAGCAGTACTTC
TRBJ2-1	TRBD2	TRBV5-6	once	CASSSDLAEGNEQFF	TGTGCCAGCAGTTCAGACCTAGCGGAGGGCAATGAGCAGTTCTTC
TRBJ2-5	TRBD2	TRBV7-8	.	CASSSYSGRAVETQYF	TGTGCCAGCAGCTCCTATAGCGGGAGGGCCGTAGAGACCCAGTACTTC
TRBJ1-1	.	TRBV7-9	many	CASSLPPAPNTEAFF	TGTGCCAGCAGCCTGCCCCCCGCACCTAACACTGAAGCTTTCTTT
TRBJ2-1	.	TRBV7-9	.	CASSLVNEQFF	TGTGCCAGCAGCTTAGTAAATGAGCAGTTCTTC
TRBJ2-1	.	TRBV9	.	CASSVAGAGDEQFF	TGTGCCAGCAGCGTAGCGGGGGCGGGTGATGAGCAGTTCTTC
TRBJ2-5	TRBD2	TRBV30	.	CAWSVLLAGGLLKQETQYF	TGTGCCTGGAGTGTACTCCTAGCGGGAGGCCTACTAAAACAAGAGACCCAGTACTTC
TRBJ1-1	.	TRBV11-2	.	CASSTETVLVRGEAFF	TGTGCCAGCAGCACAGAAACCGTGTTGGTGAGGGGTGAAGCTTTCTTT
TRBJ1-1	.	TRBV6-6	few	CASTDGGTEAFF	TGTGCCAGCACCGATGGAGGCACTGAAGCTTTCTTT
TRBJ2-7	TRBD2	TRBV27	.	CATRAGTSGEQYF	TGTGCCACCCGGGCTGGGACTAGCGGGGAGCAGTACTTC
TRBJ1-3	.	TRBV9	.	CASSVEKGRSGNTIYF	TGTGCCAGCAGCGTAGAAAAAGGGCGCTCTGGAAACACCATATATTTT
TRBJ2-2	.	TRBV5-6	.	CASSWGAGGELFF	TGTGCCAGCAGTTGGGGGGCCGGCGGGGAGCTGTTTTTT
TRBJ2-7	.	TRBV27	.	CASSMDSPYEQYF	TGTGCCAGCAGCATGGACTCCCCCTACGAGCAGTACTTC
TRBJ1-1	.	TRBV9	.	CASGGGRTEAFF	TGTGCCAGCGGCGGGGGGCGGACTGAAGCTTTCTTT
TRBJ2-7	TRBD2	TRBV7-9	.	CASSSQTSGVYEQYF	TGTGCCAGCAGCTCACAGACTAGCGGAGTCTACGAGCAGTACTTC